A single sample gave rise to the 30 T cell receptor beta chains below, sequenced in a study of T cell repertoires in cytomegalovirus infection. Via MiXCR, TCRdb re-called the reads, giving one row per CDR3 protein. The sample carries approximately 70,000 distinct CDR3 sequences, about 22% recorded once. Their target antigens are unknown. The specimen was PBMCs, sequenced either directly or after in vitro stimulation (not recorded which). All receptors come from a human donor in good health (CMV status not recorded). Some clones in this sample may be carry-over from other donors' samples.

The chain combines TRBV11-2 with TRBJ1-1; D is unresolved. The CDR3 extends over 13 amino acids. Germline V gives CDR1 SGHAT, CDR2 FQNNGV. The V gene lost 5 bases and the J gene lost 4 bases, with 11 bases spanning the gap. Here the CDR3 DNA reads TGTGCCAGCAGCCTGGGGTTCGGCACTGAAGCTTTCTTT. Encoded protein: CASSLGFGTEAFF.

On this clonotype itself: Just one base apart from a much larger clone, this may be a read error. The genes are TRBV7-9 and TRBJ2-2; 14 bases map to TRBD2. Germline CDR1 and CDR2: SEHNR and FQNEAQ (reference sequence). Trimming cost V 5 bases and J 10 bases; bases outside gene matches: 3. The CDR3 runs to 14 residues. This chain's CDR3 is CASSGTSGSLELFF. CDR3 nucleotides: TGTGCCAGCAGCGGGACTAGCGGGAGTCTGGAGCTGTTTTTT.

J is TRBJ2-7 and V is TRBV28; D perhaps matches TRBD2 (6 bases). The CDR3 length is 12 residues. The V end was cut by 7 bases, the J end by 7 bases, with 14 bases between. Germline V gene data show CDR1 as MDHEN and CDR2 as SYDVKM. The CDR3 nucleotides read TGTGCCAGCAAGGAGGGTACGAGGGAGCAGTACTTC. Encoded protein: CASKEGTREQYF.

This clonotype was picked up a small number of times. The chain's CDR3 is CAISEVGDNTEAFF. In DNA, the CDR3 is TGTGCCATCAGTGAGGTAGGGGACAACACTGAAGCTTTCTTT. J is TRBJ1-1 and V is TRBV10-3, with a possible D match to TRBD1 (5 bases). V was pared by 2 bases and J by 2 bases, with 9 bases between. The V gene's germline CDR1 is ENHRY and CDR2 SYGVKD. This CDR3 is built from 14 residues.

This chain links TRBV14 with TRBJ1-3, with unresolved D. CDR3 length equals 12 residues. Germline V gene lookup returns CDR1 SGHDN and CDR2 FVKESK. Between the trimmed V and J ends, which lost 2 bases and 7 bases, there was a span of 6 bases. CDR3 nucleotides: TGTGCCAGCAGCCAACGCCCGAACACCATATATTTT. Protein sequence: CASSQRPNTIYF. The variable domain in full, with the rest retrieved from reference TRBV14 and TRBJ1-3, is EAGVTQFPSHSVIEKGQTVTLRCDPISGHDNLYWYRRVMGKEIKFLLHFVKESKQDESGMPNNRFLAERTGGTYSTLKVQPAELEDSGVYFCASSQRPNTIYFGEGSWLTVV.

This clonotype was recorded a few times. The chain uses TRBV6-4 and TRBJ2-7; TRBD2 matches at 15 bases. This CDR3 region has 18 residues. Unmatched junction bases numbered 12, after V lost 6 bases and J lost 3 bases. CDR1 is MRHNA and CDR2 is SNTAGT in the germline V gene. CDR3 nucleotide sequence: TGTGCCAGCAGATCAGGAGGACTAGCGGGAGGGGGGTTCTACGAGCAGTACGTC. It translates to CASRSGGLAGGGFYEQYV.

This clonotype was seen ten or more times. J is TRBJ1-5 and V is TRBV7-8; unclear D gene. Deletions cut 1 base from V and 4 bases from J, with 2 bases between. The CDR3 has 12 amino acids. Germline loops: CDR1 SGHVS, CDR2 FQNEAQ. CDR3 amino acids: CASSLGNQPQHF. The CDR3, as DNA: TGTGCCAGCAGCTTAGGGAATCAGCCCCAGCATTTT.

This clonotype was seen a handful of times. This chain links TRBV11-2 with TRBJ2-7; 7 bases are shared with TRBD2. V lost 1 base to trimming and J lost 2 bases; unmatched junction nucleotides: 5. The CDR3 is made up of 15 amino acids. Germline CDR1 SGHAT, CDR2 FQNNGV. CDR3 nucleotide sequence: TGTGCCAGCAGCTTAGTGGGGGGGAGGGCCTACGAGCAGTACGTC. It translates to CASSLVGGRAYEQYV.

The rearrangement joins TRBV7-2 to TRBJ1-4; D ambiguous. Germline assignment: CDR1 SGHTA and CDR2 FQGNSA. Trimming took 5 bases from V and 5 from J, leaving 24 bases between them. The CDR3 runs to 18 residues. CDR3 nucleotides: TGTGCCAGCAGCCCACATCCCCGTACACAGATTCCCAATGAAAAACTGTTTTTT. It codes for CASSPHPRTQIPNEKLFF.

The gene calls are TRBV9 and TRBJ2-1; the match to TRBD2 covers 10 bases. V gave up 4 bases and J gave up 7 bases; unmatched junction bases: 14. The CDR3 contains 17 residues. Germline V lookup: CDR1 SGDLS, CDR2 YYNGEE. In DNA form, the CDR3 reads TGTGCCAGCAGCTCCCGCCTAGCGGGAGAACCGGGGAATGAGCAGTTCTTC. It encodes CASSSRLAGEPGNEQFF. The whole variable domain, remainder taken from reference TRBV9 and TRBJ2-1, is DSGVTQTPKHLITATGQRVTLRCSPRSGDLSVYWYQQSLDQGLQFLIQYYNGEERAKGNILERFSAQQFPDLHSELNLSSLELGDSALYFCASSSRLAGEPGNEQFFGPGTRLTVL.

This clonotype was observed many times. The chain has TRBV7-2 and TRBJ2-1, with 10 positions matching TRBD2. The V gene end was trimmed by 3 bases and the J gene end by 5 bases; junction bases not matched to a gene: 4. The germline V gene encodes CDR1 SGHTA and CDR2 FQGNSA. This CDR3 comprises 15 residues. CDR3 nucleotide sequence: TGTGCCAGCAGCTTTGTCCTAGCGGGAGACAATGAGCAGTTCTTC. Encoded protein: CASSFVLAGDNEQFF.

This CDR3 reads CASSPGLLMLYNEQFF. In nucleotides, the CDR3 is TGTGCCAGCAGTCCGGGACTTTTGATGTTGTACAATGAGCAGTTCTTC. This chain links TRBV27 with TRBJ2-1; TRBD2 is a possible D gene (6 bases). The CDR3 sequence is 16 residues long. Germline CDR1 reads MNHEY; CDR2 reads SMNVEV (reference sequence). The germline V and J ends were trimmed by 5 bases and 4 bases, with 18 bases remaining between them.

This clonotype was picked up a small number of times. The chain carries TRBV30 and TRBJ2-1; 11 bases fit TRBD2. V shed 4 bases and J 6 bases; nucleotides not matched to a gene: 8. Per germline, CDR1 GTSNPN and CDR2 SVGIG (reference sequence). The CDR3 spans 15 residues. The DNA for the CDR3 is TGTGCCTGGAATAAAAGAACTAGCGGGAGCAATGAGCAGTTCTTC. Encoded protein: CAWNKRTSGSNEQFF.

This clonotype was counted ten times or more. The rearrangement links TRBV19 to TRBJ1-4; no reliable D call. CDR1 is LNHDA, CDR2 SQIVND, per germline (reference sequence). Trimming left V 7 bases short and J 0 bases short, with 9 bases between. CDR3 length: 14 amino acids. CDR3 DNA sequence: TGTGCCAGTAAGGAAAGGGCAACTAATGAAAAACTGTTTTTT. Protein sequence: CASKERATNEKLFF. The entire variable domain, with the rest obtained from reference TRBV19 and TRBJ1-4, is as follows: DGGITQSPKYLFRKEGQNVTLSCEQNLNHDAMYWYRQDPGQGLRLIYYSQIVNDFQKGDIAEGYSVSREKKESFPLTVTSAQKNPTAFYLCASKERATNEKLFFGSGTQLSVL.

The gene calls are TRBV19 and TRBJ1-2, with D uncertain. From germline, CDR1 is LNHDA and CDR2 SQIVND (reference sequence). This CDR3 spans 15 amino acids. Trimming removed 5 bases from V and 2 bases from J, with 15 bases in between. CDR3 in amino acids: CASSPHREPNYGYTF. The CDR3 DNA is TGTGCCAGTAGTCCTCATCGGGAACCAAACTATGGCTACACCTTC.

This clonotype was seen a few times. The CDR3 sequence: CASSGLAGPAYEQYF. Written as DNA, the CDR3 is TGTGCCAGCAGTGGACTAGCGGGTCCTGCCTACGAGCAGTACTTC. This chain connects TRBV6-5 to TRBJ2-7; 11 bases agree with TRBD2. There are 15 residues in the CDR3. Germline trimming cut 5 bases from V and 2 bases from J; bases unmatched to any gene: 5. The V gene's germline CDR1 is MNHEY and CDR2 SVGAGI.

A few counts support this clonotype. The genes are TRBV29-1 and TRBJ1-1, with 8 positions matching TRBD1. Germline CDR1 SQVTM, CDR2 ANQGSEA. V trimming: 5 bases; J trimming: 10 bases; junction bases outside the gene matches: 9. CDR3 length: 12 residues. This CDR3 reads CSVLTGGFGAFF. In DNA form, the CDR3 reads TGCAGCGTTCTCACAGGGGGTTTTGGAGCTTTCTTT.

V is TRBV7-3 and J is TRBJ2-5; no clear D gene. Trimming took 2 bases from V and 3 from J, leaving 7 bases between them. Germline assignment: CDR1 SGHTA and CDR2 FQGTGA. This CDR3 is built from 13 residues. CDR3 amino acids: CASSLLHEETQYF. The CDR3 DNA reads as TGTGCCAGCAGCTTACTACACGAAGAGACCCAGTACTTC.

The chain combines TRBV2 with TRBJ2-7; TRBD1 agrees at 9 bases. Germline assignment: CDR1 SNHLY and CDR2 FYNNEI. V lost 6 bases to trimming and J lost 5 bases; unmatched junction nucleotides: 8. The CDR3 has 14 residues. For the CDR3, the DNA is TGTGCCAGCAGACCCGGGACAGGGATCCACGAGCAGTACTTC. This translates into CASRPGTGIHEQYF.

The V call is TRBV6-8, the J call TRBJ2-7; TRBD2 matches at 7 bases. The CDR3 spans 15 residues. V gave up 0 bases and J gave up 0 bases; unmatched junction bases: 2. Germline V gives CDR1 MNHGY, CDR2 SAAAGT. Written as DNA, the CDR3 is TGTGCCAGCAGTTACTCGAGGACTAGCTCCTACGAGCAGTACTTC. It encodes CASSYSRTSSYEQYF.

This chain uses TRBV11-1 with TRBJ2-5; 8 bases are a match to TRBD1. The V gene's germline CDR1 is SGHAT and CDR2 FQDESV (reference sequence). V gave up 7 bases and J gave up 5 bases; unmatched junction bases: 9. The CDR3 extends over 14 amino acids. CDR3 in DNA: TGTGCCAGCATTTTACAGGGGGGTGCGGAGACCCAGTACTTC. This encodes CASILQGGAETQYF.

The chain has TRBV6-2 or TRBV6-3 and TRBJ2-1, with 7 positions matching TRBD2. Germline values: CDR1 MNHEY, CDR2 SVGEGT. The CDR3 length is 15 residues. V dropped 6 bases and J dropped 6; count of bases not matched to a gene: 11. CDR3 protein: CASSSTDGLVNEQFF. The CDR3 DNA sequence: TGTGCCAGCAGCTCTACCGATGGACTAGTCAATGAGCAGTTCTTC.

This clonotype showed up just a few times. The chain combines TRBV12-3 or TRBV12-4 with TRBJ1-1, with D possibly matching TRBD1 (5 bases). The CDR3 sequence is 17 residues long. Trimming removed 3 bases at V and 0 bases at J, with 17 bases between. In DNA form, the CDR3 reads TGTGCCAGCAGTTTGTTCATTGGGGGTAAGATGAACACTGAAGCTTTCTTT. Amino acids: CASSLFIGGKMNTEAFF.

This clonotype showed up many times. This chain joins TRBV7-2 and TRBJ2-1, with 13 bases aligning to TRBD2. Germline CDR1 reads SGHTA; CDR2 reads FQGNSA. The CDR3 is 17 residues long. V lost 2 bases to trimming and J lost 7 bases; unmatched junction nucleotides: 8. CDR3 nucleotide sequence: TGTGCCAGCAGCTTACAGCTCGTACTAGCGGGAGGGAATGAGCAGTTCTTC. Its translation: CASSLQLVLAGGNEQFF.

This clonotype was recorded a few times. The J gene is TRBJ1-5, the V gene TRBV6-1; 9 nucleotides line up with TRBD1. The CDR3 covers 15 residues. J was trimmed by 3 bases and V by 6 bases; bases with no gene match: 6. Germline V CDR1 and CDR2: MNHNS, SASEGT. The CDR3 protein is CASSVQGAPNQPQHF. The CDR3 DNA follows: TGTGCCAGCAGCGTACAGGGGGCCCCCAATCAGCCCCAGCATTTT.

The chain joins TRBV27 to TRBJ2-5; 7 bases map to TRBD2. Germline V lookup: CDR1 MNHEY, CDR2 SMNVEV (reference sequence). Trimming took 5 bases from V and 5 from J; bases not matched to a gene: 2. The CDR3 covers 12 residues. The CDR3 sequence: CASSGGEETQYF. CDR3 nucleotide sequence: TGTGCCAGCAGTGGGGGGGAGGAGACCCAGTACTTC.

This clonotype was counted a few times. The rearrangement uses TRBV19 and TRBJ2-1; tentatively, D is TRBD1 (6 bases). The V gene lost 2 bases and the J gene lost 2 bases, with 10 bases spanning the gap. Looked up from germline, CDR1 is LNHDA and CDR2 is SQIVND (reference sequence). The CDR3 is 15 residues long. CDR3 amino acids: CASSIQGSAYNEQFF. The CDR3 nucleotides read TGTGCCAGTAGTATACAGGGGTCCGCCTACAATGAGCAGTTCTTC.

This clonotype was recorded a few times. This chain joins TRBV7-2 and TRBJ1-2; tentative D call: TRBD1 (5 bases). Germline CDR1 reads SGHTA; CDR2 reads FQGNSA. CDR3 size: 15 residues. V gave up 6 bases and J gave up 0 bases, with 14 bases separating them. The CDR3 loop is CASSSPGRPNYGYTF. CDR3 coding DNA: TGTGCCAGCAGTTCCCCGGGGCGACCTAACTATGGCTACACCTTC.

The chain has TRBV5-3 and TRBJ1-5; D not resolved. TRBV5-3 is an ORF, with its function uncertain. With 8 bases removed from V and 1 base from J, the gap between germline ends came to 16 bases. The CDR3 extends over 15 amino acids. CDR3 region: CASSPWMTSNQPQHF. CDR3 nucleotide sequence: TGTGCCAGCAGCCCGTGGATGACGAGCAATCAGCCCCAGCATTTT.

This clonotype has only a few counts. V and J are TRBV20-1 and TRBJ2-7; perhaps TRBD2 as D (6 bases). The CDR3 contains 14 residues. The germline V gene has CDR1 DFQATT and CDR2 SNEGSKA (reference sequence). V lost 5 bases to trimming and J lost 0 bases, with 14 bases between them. This CDR3 reads CSAPRVGSSYEQYF. CDR3 DNA: TGCAGTGCTCCCAGGGTCGGGAGCTCCTACGAGCAGTACTTC.